A selection of T cell receptor beta chains follows, all from one sample in a study of T cell responses to AZD1222 COVID-19 vaccine. The method was immunoSEQ multiplex PCR; TCRdb's version includes in-frame clones alone and lacks a portion of them. The repertoire has approximately 100,000 clones, 85% to 90% of them found once; the top ten carry approximately 5%. The sequenced sample was peripheral blood, obtained 28 days after the second AZD1222 dose. These TCRs come from an adult who received the AZD1222 COVID-19 vaccine. The CDR3 runs from the conserved cysteine through the conserved F or W. A D gene is named only where the DNA matches it firmly.

>TRBJ1-5|TRBV6-5|.
CASSPGGSNQPQHF
>TRBJ2-5|TRBV5-1|.
CASSWTVQETQYF
>TRBJ1-1|TRBV7-9|.
CASSPRPAAEAFF
>TRBJ1-5|TRBV5-6|.
CASSLSRDFDRRYQPQHF
>TRBJ1-2|TRBV27|.
CASSLRGYYGYTF
>TRBJ2-5|TRBV9|.
CASSPAGRRETQYF
>TRBJ1-1|TRBV7-2|.
CASSLVQGYTEAFF
>TRBJ2-3|TRBV9|.
CASSVLGALSTDTQYF
>TRBJ1-5|TRBV6-5|.
CASTPGAVNQPQHF
>TRBJ2-1|TRBV5-6|.
CASSLVWTSENEQFF
>TRBJ1-2|TRBV5-6|.
CASSLVQDGYTF
>TRBJ1-2|TRBV5-1|.
CASSSGTSANYGYTF
>TRBJ1-1|TRBV13|TRBD1
CASSSRGRSTEAFF
>TRBJ1-1|TRBV7-9|.
CASSIAGIEAFF
>TRBJ2-7|TRBV10-2|TRBD1
CASSEFRTGAGYEQYF
>TRBJ1-2|TRBV12-3/TRBV12-4|.
CASSLGRDYGYTF
>TRBJ1-1|TRBV19|.
CASSIRARGGTEAFF
>TRBJ1-4|TRBV3-1/TRBV3-2|TRBD1
CASSRDGTGDEKLFF
>TRBJ2-2|TRBV11-2|.
CASSLGAGELFF
>TRBJ1-5|TRBV2|TRBD1
CASSVTGVMQPQHF
>TRBJ1-5|TRBV7-9|.
CASSSDRRGNQPQHF
>TRBJ2-1|TRBV29-1|.
CSVEDPGGAITYNEQFF
>TRBJ1-2|TRBV6-1|.
CAGSRVSLYGYTF
>TRBJ1-2|TRBV5-1|TRBD1
CASSLAIGGDGYTF
>TRBJ1-1|TRBV10-1|TRBD1
CASSAQRQGAGGTEAFF
>TRBJ1-2|TRBV27|.
CASSFWGYNGYTF
>TRBJ2-7|TRBV6-2/TRBV6-3|TRBD2
CASSYPGLASYEQYF
>TRBJ2-3|TRBV7-3|TRBD2
CASSLGASGSKADTQYF
>TRBJ1-3|TRBV19|TRBD1
CASGTGANSGNTIYF
>TRBJ1-2|TRBV7-3|.
CASSLRAGTNYGYTF